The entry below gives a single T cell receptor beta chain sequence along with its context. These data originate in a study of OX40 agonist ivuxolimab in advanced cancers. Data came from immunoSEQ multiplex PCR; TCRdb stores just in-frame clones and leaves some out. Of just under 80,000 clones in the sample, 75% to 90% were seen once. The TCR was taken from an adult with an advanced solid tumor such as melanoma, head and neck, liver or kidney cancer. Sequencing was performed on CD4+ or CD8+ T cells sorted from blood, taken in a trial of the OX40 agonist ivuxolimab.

The CDR3 DNA is TGTGCCAGCAGCCGACAGGGAGGGGCAGATACGCAGTATTTT. This encodes CASSRQGGADTQYF. The chain joins TRBV7-7 to TRBJ2-3; the D call may be TRBD1 or TRBD2 (7 bases each). The V gene lost 5 bases and the J gene lost 4 bases, with 13 bases spanning the gap. CDR3 length: 14 amino acids. Germline assignment: CDR1 SSHAT and CDR2 FNYEAQ (reference sequence).